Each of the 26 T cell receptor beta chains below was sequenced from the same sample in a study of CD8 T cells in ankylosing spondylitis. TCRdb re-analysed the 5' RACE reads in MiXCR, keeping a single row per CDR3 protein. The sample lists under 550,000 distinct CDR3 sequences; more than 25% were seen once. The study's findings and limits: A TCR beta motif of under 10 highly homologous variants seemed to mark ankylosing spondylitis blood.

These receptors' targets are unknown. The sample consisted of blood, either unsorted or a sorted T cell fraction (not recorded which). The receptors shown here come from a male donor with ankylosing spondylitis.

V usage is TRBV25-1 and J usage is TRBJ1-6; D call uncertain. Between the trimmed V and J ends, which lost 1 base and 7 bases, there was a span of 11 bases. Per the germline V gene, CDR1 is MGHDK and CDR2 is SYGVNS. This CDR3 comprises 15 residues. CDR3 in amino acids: CASSESGILNSPLHF. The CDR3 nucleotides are TGTGCCAGCAGTGAATCCGGCATCCTGAATTCACCCCTCCACTTT.

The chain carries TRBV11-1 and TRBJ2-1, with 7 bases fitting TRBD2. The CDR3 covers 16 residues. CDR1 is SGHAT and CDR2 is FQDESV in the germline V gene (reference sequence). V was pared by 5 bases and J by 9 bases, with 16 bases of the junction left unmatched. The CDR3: CASSPRKGLVGSEQFF. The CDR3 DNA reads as TGTGCCAGCAGCCCCCGAAAAGGACTAGTGGGCAGTGAGCAGTTCTTC. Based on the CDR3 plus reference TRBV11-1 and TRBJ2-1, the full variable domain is EAEVAQSPRYKITEKSQAVAFWCDPISGHATLYWYRQILGQGPELLVQFQDESVVDDSQLPKDRFSAERLKGVDSTLKIQPAELGDSAMYLCASSPRKGLVGSEQFFGPGTRLTVL.

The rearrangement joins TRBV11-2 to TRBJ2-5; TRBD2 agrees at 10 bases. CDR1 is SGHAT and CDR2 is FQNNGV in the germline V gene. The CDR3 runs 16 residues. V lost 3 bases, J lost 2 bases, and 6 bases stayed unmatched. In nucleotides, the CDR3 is TGTGCCAGCAGCTTCCTAGCGGGAGCCATGCAAGAGACCCAGTACTTC. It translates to CASSFLAGAMQETQYF.

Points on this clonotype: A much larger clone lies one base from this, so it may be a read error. Here the CDR3 DNA reads TGCGCCAGCAGCTTGGTAGGGATGAACACTGAAGCTTTCTTT. Protein product: CASSLVGMNTEAFF. J is TRBJ1-1 and V is TRBV5-1; no clear D gene. The CDR3 sequence is 14 residues long. Germline V CDR1 and CDR2: SGHRS, YFSETQ. V shed 0 bases and J shed 0 bases, with 6 bases lying between them.

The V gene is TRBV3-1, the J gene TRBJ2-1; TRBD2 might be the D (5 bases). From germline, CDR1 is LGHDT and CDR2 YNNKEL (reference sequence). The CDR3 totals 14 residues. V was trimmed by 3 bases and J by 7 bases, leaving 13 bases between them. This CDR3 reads CASSHADRENEQFF. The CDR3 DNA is TGTGCCAGCAGCCATGCAGACCGGGAAAATGAGCAGTTCTTC.

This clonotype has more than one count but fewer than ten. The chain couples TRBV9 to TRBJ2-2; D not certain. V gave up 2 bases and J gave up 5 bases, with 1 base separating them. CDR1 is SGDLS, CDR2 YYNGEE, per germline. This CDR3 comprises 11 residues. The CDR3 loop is CASSVTGELFF. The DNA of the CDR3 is TGTGCCAGCAGCGTTACCGGGGAGCTGTTTTTT.

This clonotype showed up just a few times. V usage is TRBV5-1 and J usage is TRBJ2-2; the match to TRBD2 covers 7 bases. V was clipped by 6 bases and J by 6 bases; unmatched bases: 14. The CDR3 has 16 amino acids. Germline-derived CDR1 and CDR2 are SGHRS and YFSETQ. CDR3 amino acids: CASTQTGAGAAGELFF. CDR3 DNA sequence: TGCGCCAGCACCCAAACCGGGGCGGGAGCTGCCGGGGAGCTGTTTTTT.

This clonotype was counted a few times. In nucleotides, the CDR3 is TGTGCCAGCAGCCAACACGGGACTGATGGCACTGAAGCTTTCTTT. Amino acid sequence: CASSQHGTDGTEAFF. The chain uses TRBV3-1 and TRBJ1-1; tentatively, D is TRBD1 (5 bases). The CDR3 contains 15 residues. Germline CDR1 LGHDT, CDR2 YNNKEL (reference sequence). V was trimmed by 2 bases and J by 4 bases, leaving 14 bases between them.

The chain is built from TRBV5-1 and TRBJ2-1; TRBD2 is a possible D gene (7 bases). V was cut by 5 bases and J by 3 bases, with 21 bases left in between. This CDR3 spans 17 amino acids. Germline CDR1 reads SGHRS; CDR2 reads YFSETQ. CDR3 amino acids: CASSTGPSAGDYNEQFF. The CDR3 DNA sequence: TGCGCCAGCAGTACAGGGCCTTCGGCGGGGGACTACAATGAGCAGTTCTTC. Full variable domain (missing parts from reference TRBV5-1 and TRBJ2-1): KAGVTQTPRYLIKTRGQQVTLSCSPISGHRSVSWYQQTPGQGLQFLFEYFSETQRNKGNFPGRFSGRQFSNSRSEMNVSTLELGDSALYLCASSTGPSAGDYNEQFFGPGTRLTVL.

DNA for the CDR3: TGCAGCGCCCTGGACAGGGGTATTACTGAAGCTTTCTTT. Translating it yields CSALDRGITEAFF. The rearrangement uses TRBV29-1 and TRBJ1-1; 9 nucleotides align to TRBD1. The CDR3 loop spans 13 amino acids. The germline V gene has CDR1 SQVTM and CDR2 ANQGSEA. With V trimmed by 7 bases and J by 5 bases, 8 bases remained unmatched. Full variable domain (remainder filled in from reference TRBV29-1 and TRBJ1-1): SAVISQKPSRDICQRGTSLTIQCQVDSQVTMMFWYRQQPGQSLTLIATANQGSEATYESGFVIDKFPISRPNLTFSTLTVSNMSPEDSSIYLCSALDRGITEAFFGQGTRLTVV.

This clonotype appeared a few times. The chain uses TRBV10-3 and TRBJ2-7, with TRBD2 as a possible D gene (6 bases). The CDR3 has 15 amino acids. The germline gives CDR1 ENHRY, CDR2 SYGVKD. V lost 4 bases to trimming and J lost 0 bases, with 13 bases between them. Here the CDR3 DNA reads TGTGCCATCAGTGGGATTCTAGCGACCTCCTACGAGCAGTACTTC. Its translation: CAISGILATSYEQYF.

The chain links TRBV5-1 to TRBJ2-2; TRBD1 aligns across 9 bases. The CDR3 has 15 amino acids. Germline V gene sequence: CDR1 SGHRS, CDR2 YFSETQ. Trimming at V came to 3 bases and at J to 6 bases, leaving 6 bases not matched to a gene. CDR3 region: CASSWTGTGSGELFF. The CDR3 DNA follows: TGCGCCAGCAGCTGGACGGGGACAGGGTCCGGGGAGCTGTTTTTT.

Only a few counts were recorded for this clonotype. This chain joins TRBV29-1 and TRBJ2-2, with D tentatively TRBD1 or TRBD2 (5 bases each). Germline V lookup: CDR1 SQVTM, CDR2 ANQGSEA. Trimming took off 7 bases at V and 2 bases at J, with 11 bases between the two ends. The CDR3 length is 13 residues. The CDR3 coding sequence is TGCAGCGGGGACGTGAGTAACACCGGGGAGCTGTTTTTT. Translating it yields CSGDVSNTGELFF.

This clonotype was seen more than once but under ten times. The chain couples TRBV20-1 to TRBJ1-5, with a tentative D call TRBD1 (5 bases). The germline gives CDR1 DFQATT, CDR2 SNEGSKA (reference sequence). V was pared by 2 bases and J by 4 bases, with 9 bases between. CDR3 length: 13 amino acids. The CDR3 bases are TGCAGTGCTAGATCTGGGGGTAATCAGCCCCAGCATTTT. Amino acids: CSARSGGNQPQHF.

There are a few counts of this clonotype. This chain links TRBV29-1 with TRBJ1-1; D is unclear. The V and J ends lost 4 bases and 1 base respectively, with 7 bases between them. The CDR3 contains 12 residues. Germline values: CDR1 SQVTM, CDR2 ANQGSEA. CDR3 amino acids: CSVGGRNTEAFF. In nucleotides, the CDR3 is TGCAGCGTTGGAGGCAGGAACACTGAAGCTTTCTTT.

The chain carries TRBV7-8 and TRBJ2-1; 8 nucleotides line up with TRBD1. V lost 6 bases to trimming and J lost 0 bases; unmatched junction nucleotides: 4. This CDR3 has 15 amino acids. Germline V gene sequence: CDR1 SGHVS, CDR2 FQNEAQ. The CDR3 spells CASRPTGASYNEQFF. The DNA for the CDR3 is TGTGCCAGCAGACCGACAGGGGCCTCCTACAATGAGCAGTTCTTC.

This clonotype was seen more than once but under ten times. CDR3 nucleotide sequence: TGTGCCAGCAGCAGTACACGGCGGGGAGAGACCCAGTACTTC. It specifies CASSSTRRGETQYF. The chain links TRBV12-3 or TRBV12-4 to TRBJ2-5; tentative D call: TRBD2 (6 bases). V gave up 6 bases and J gave up 4 bases, with 15 bases separating them. This CDR3 has 14 amino acids.

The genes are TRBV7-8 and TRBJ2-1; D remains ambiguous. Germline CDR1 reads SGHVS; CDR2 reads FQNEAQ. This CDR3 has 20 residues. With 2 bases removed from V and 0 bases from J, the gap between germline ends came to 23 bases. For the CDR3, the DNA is TGTGCCAGCAGCTTACGCGCTAAGAAGACGGGCGTTAGCTCCTACAATGAGCAGTTCTTC. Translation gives CASSLRAKKTGVSSYNEQFF.

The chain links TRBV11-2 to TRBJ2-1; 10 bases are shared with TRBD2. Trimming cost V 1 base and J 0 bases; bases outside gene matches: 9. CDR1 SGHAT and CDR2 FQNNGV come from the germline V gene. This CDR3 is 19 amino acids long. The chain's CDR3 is CASSLVRLAGVPSYNEQFF. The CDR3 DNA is TGTGCCAGCAGCTTAGTTCGGCTAGCGGGAGTCCCCTCCTACAATGAGCAGTTCTTC.

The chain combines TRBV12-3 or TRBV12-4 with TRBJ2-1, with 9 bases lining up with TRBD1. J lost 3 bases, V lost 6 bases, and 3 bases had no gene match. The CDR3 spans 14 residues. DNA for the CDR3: TGTGCCAGCAGGCGGACAGGGGACTACAATGAGCAGTTCTTC. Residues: CASRRTGDYNEQFF.

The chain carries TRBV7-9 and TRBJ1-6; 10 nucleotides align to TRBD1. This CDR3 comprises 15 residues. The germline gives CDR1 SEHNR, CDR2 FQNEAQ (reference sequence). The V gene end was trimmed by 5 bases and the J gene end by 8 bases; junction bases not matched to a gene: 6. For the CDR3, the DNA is TGTGCCAGCAGCCCCAGGGGGACAGGGGATTCACCCCTCCACTTT. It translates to CASSPRGTGDSPLHF.

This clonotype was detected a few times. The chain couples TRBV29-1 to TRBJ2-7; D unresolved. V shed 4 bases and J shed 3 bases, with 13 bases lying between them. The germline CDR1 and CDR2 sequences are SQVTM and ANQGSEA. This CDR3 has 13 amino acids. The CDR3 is CSVASAPIYEQYF. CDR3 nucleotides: TGCAGCGTTGCGTCCGCCCCCATCTACGAGCAGTACTTC.

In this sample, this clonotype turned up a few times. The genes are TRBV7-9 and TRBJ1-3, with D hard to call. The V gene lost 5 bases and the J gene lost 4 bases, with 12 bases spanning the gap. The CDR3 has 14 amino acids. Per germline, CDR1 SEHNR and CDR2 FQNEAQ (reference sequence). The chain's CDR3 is CASSRPGIGNTIYF. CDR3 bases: TGTGCCAGCAGCCGACCGGGGATCGGAAACACCATATATTTT.

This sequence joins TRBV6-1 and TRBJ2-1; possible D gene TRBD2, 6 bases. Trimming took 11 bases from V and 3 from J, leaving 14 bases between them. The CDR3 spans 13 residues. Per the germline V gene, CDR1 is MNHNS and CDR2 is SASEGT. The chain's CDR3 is CAGRLGVYNEQFF. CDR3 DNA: TGTGCCGGCCGACTAGGGGTCTACAATGAGCAGTTCTTC.

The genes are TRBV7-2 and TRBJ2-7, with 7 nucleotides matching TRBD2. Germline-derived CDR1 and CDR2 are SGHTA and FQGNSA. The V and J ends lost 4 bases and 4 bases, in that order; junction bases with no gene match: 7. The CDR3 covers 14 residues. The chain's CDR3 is CASSSSGISYEQYF. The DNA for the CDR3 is TGTGCCAGCAGCTCAAGCGGGATATCGTACGAGCAGTACTTC. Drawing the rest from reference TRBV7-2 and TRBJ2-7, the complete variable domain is GAGVSQSPSNKVTEKGKDVELRCDPISGHTALYWYRQSLGQGLEFLIYFQGNSAPDKSGLPSDRFSAERTGGSVSTLTIQRTQQEDSAVYLCASSSSGISYEQYFGPGTRLTVT.

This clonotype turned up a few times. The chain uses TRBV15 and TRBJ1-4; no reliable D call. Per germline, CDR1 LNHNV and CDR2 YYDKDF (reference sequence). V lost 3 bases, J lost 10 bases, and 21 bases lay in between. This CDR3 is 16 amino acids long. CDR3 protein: CATSSVIRNPVGKLFF. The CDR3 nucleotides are TGTGCCACCAGCAGCGTAATAAGGAACCCCGTGGGAAAACTGTTTTTT.